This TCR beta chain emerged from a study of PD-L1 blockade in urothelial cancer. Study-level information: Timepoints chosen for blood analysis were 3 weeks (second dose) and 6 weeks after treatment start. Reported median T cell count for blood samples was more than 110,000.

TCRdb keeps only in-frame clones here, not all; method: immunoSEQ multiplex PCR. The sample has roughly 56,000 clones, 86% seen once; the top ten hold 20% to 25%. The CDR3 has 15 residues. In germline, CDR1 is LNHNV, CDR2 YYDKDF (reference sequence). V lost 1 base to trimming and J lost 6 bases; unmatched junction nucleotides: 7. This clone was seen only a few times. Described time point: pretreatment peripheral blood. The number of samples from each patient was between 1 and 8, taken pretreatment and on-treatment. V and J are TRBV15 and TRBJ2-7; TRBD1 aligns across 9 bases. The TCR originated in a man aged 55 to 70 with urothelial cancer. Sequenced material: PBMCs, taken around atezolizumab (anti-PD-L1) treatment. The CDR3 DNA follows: TGTGCCACCAGCAGAGGGGACAGGGATTCTACCGAGCAGTACTTC. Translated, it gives CATSRGDRDSTEQYF.